This TCR beta chain derives from a study of blood T cells in healthy people across ages. Study details: About one barcoded TCR beta cDNA was captured per two T cells.

Overall study results and limits: TCR beta diversity tracked closely with naive T cell percentage.

Trimming took 5 bases from V and 1 from J, leaving 11 bases between them. The CDR3 is 14 residues long. The germline CDR1 and CDR2 sequences are ENHRY and SYGVKD. As to this clonotype: The antigen remains undetermined.

Each sample provided at least 5.5 micrograms of extracted total RNA. Next came a second PCR, run for about 6 to 12 cycles, which used a sample-barcoded 5' primer along with a J-beta primer mix. TCRdb analysed the 5' RACE reads with MiXCR anew, one entry per CDR3 protein. This table holds roughly 720,000 distinct CDR3 sequences, 40% to 65% found once. The clonotype comes from an elderly man in good health. The chain combines TRBV10-3 with TRBJ1-1; D may be TRBD1 (5 bases). The specimen sequenced was blood. This chain's CDR3 is CAISTGDRNTEAFF. In nucleotides, the CDR3 is TGTGCCATCAGTACAGGCGATCGGAACACTGAAGCTTTCTTT.